This T cell receptor (beta chain) was documented in a study of identifying expanded T cells in peripheral blood. Study findings and constraints: Variance in clone template counts between two-week samples significantly increased with total template count across all healthy donors. Differentially abundant clones: 1 to 1.5 between replicates, about 17 at about 13 days, roughly 18 at four.

A word on this clone: Its antigen is not identified.

No infections or other immune events were documented during collection. The CDR3 runs to 15 residues. The germline V gene has CDR1 MNHEY and CDR2 SMNVEV (reference sequence). The V end lost 3 bases, the J end lost 7 bases, and 16 bases lay between the germline ends. This table comes from immunoSEQ multiplex PCR, and its TCRdb copy is limited to in-frame clones, with some not included. The table lists around 94,000 clones, about 91% of them singletons. The sequence derives from a person aged 18 to 69 in good health. The chain recombines TRBV27 with TRBJ2-1; D may correspond to TRBD1 or TRBD2 (5 bases each). Sequencing was performed on blood. In DNA, the CDR3 is TGTGCCAGCAGTTTTACCGGGACCGTTAGTAATGAGCAGTTCTTC. Protein product: CASSFTGTVSNEQFF.